The sequence of this T cell receptor beta chain was determined in a study of memory CD4+ T cells and cytomegalovirus serostatus. Turning to the study itself: Healthy Belgian adult donors included under ten CMV-positive and more than 20 CMV-negative people.

This clone was detected only once. What it recognizes is unknown. Notes on the study in general: Suggested: most of the CMV-linked TCR signature lies in CD4+ memory cells.

Germline V gene lookup returns CDR1 SGHTA and CDR2 FQGNSA. The CDR3 runs 13 residues. Trimming stripped 5 bases from V and 1 base from J, with 9 bases between. The sort gate was single viable CD3+CD4+CD8-CD45RO+ cells for memory CD4+ T cells. In the authors' workflow: After removing out-of-frame reads, 2 million to 2.5 million distinct TCRbeta sequences remained. The method was immunoSEQ multiplex PCR; TCRdb's version includes in-frame clones alone and lacks a portion of them. D and trimming were read from the DNA, whereas the V and J calls and clone size are those reported in that table. The table shows 55,000 or so clones, with about 80% occurring only once.

Sequences were obtained from memory CD4+ T cells from blood. This clonotype was sampled from an adult in good health and CMV-seropositive. The chain uses TRBV7-2 and TRBJ2-7; no definite D call. The CDR3 protein is CASSGQVSYEQYF. CDR3 bases: TGTGCCAGCAGCGGGCAGGTGTCCTACGAGCAGTACTTC.